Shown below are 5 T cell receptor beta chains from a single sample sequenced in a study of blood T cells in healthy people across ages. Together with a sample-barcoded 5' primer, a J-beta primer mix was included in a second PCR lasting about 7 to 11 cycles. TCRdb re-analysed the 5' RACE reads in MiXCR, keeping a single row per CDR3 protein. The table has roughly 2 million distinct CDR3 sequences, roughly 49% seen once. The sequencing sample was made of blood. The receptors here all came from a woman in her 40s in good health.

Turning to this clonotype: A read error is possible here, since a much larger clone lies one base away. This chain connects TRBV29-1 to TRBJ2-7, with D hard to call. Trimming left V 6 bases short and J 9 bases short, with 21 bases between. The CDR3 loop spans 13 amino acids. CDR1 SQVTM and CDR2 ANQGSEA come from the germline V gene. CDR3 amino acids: CSVQGPSEIAQYF. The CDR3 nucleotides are TGCAGCGTCCAAGGCCCCTCGGAAATAGCGCAGTACTTC.

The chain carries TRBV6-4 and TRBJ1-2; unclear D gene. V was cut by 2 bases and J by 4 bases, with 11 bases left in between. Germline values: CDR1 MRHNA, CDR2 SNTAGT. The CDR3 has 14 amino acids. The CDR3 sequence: CASSDRVPLYGYTF. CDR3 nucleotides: TGTGCCAGCAGTGACAGGGTCCCCCTCTATGGCTACACCTTC.

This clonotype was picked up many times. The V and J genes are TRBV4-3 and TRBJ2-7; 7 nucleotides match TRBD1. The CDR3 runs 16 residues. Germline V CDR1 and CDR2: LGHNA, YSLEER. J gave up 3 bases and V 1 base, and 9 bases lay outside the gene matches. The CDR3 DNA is TGCGCCAGCAGCCAAGTCTCCGGGACAGACGTCTACGAGCAGTACTTC. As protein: CASSQVSGTDVYEQYF.

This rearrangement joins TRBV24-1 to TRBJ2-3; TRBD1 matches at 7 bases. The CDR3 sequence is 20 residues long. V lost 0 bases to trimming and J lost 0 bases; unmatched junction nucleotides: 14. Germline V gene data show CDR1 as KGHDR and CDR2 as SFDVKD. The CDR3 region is CATSDLGDSSDSRSTDTQYF. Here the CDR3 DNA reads TGTGCCACCAGTGATTTGGGGGACAGTAGTGATTCACGGAGCACAGATACGCAGTATTTT.

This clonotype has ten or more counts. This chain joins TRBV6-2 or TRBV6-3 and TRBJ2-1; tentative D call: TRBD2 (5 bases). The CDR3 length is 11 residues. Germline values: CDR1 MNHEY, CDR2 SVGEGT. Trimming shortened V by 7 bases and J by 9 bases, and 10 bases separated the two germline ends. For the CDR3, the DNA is TGTGCCAGCACCGGAGGAGGTGAGCAGTTCTTC. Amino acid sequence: CASTGGGEQFF.